Reported below is one T cell receptor (beta chain). These data come from a study of blood T cell repertoires in COVID-19. Germline V gene lookup returns CDR1 MNHEY and CDR2 SVGEGT. V was pared by 6 bases and J by 7 bases, with 13 bases of the junction left unmatched. The CDR3 loop spans 16 amino acids. Libraries were prepared by immunoSEQ multiplex PCR; TCRdb keeps only in-frame clonotypes and omits some of them. The sample holds some 310,000 clones, roughly nine tenths seen once. The J gene is TRBJ2-1, the V gene TRBV6-2 or TRBV6-3; 9 bases match TRBD2. The sample consisted of PBMCs or T cells enriched from blood (not recorded which). This receptor was identified in a woman aged 25 to 39 who had recovered from COVID-19. The CDR3 here is CASSPSGAGGNNEQFF. The CDR3 nucleotides read TGTGCCAGCAGCCCCTCCGGGGCGGGAGGGAATAATGAGCAGTTCTTC.